This section outlines one T cell receptor (beta chain) sequence together with its context. This record comes from a study of shared clonotypes between healthy human individuals. Splitting the CD4+ cells yielded a CD45RA+ naive subset and a CD45RA-negative memory subset. The assay was immunoSEQ multiplex PCR, and TCRdb's table has in-frame clones only and misses some. The sample lists roughly 2.6 million clones, over 85% occurring once. The CDR3 has 16 amino acids. The germline V gene encodes CDR1 KGHSH and CDR2 LQKENI. Trimming stripped 4 bases from V and 1 base from J, with 16 bases between. The material sequenced was naive CD4+ T cells sorted from blood. Specified subset: CD45RA+ positively selected. The TCR was taken from a man between 18 and 35 years old in good health. The chain carries TRBV18 and TRBJ1-2, with D perhaps matching TRBD1 (5 bases). CDR3 protein: CASSRPQGLFNYGYTF. The CDR3, as DNA: TGTGCCAGCTCACGACCCCAGGGCCTCTTTAACTATGGCTACACCTTC. Full variable domain (remainder filled in from reference TRBV18 and TRBJ1-2): NAGVMQNPRHLVRRRGQEARLRCSPMKGHSHVYWYRQLPEEGLKFMVYLQKENIIDESGMPKERFSAEFPKEGPSILRIQQVVRGDSAAYFCASSRPQGLFNYGYTFGSGTRLTVV.